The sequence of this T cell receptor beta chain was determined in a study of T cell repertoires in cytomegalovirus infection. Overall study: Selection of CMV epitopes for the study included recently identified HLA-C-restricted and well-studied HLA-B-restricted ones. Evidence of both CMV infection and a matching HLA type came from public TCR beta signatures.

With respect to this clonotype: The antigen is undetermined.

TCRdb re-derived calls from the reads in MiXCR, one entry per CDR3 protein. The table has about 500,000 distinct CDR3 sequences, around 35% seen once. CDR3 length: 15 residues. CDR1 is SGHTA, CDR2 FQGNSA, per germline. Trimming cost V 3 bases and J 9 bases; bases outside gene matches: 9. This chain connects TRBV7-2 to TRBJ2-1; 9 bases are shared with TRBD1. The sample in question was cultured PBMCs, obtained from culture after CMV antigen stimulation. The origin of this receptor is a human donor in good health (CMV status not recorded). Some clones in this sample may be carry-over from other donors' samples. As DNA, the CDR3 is TGTGCCAGCAGCTTCTACGACAGGGGGACAGGTGAGCAGTTCTTC. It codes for CASSFYDRGTGEQFF.